This is a list of T cell receptor beta chains from one sample in a study of OX40 agonist ivuxolimab in advanced cancers. The protocol was immunoSEQ multiplex PCR, while the TCRdb copy is restricted to in-frame clones and leaves out a portion. The table includes around 60,000 clones, approximately 85% detected once. The sequencing used CD4+ or CD8+ T cells sorted from blood, collected in a trial of the OX40 agonist ivuxolimab. These TCRs come from an adult with an advanced solid tumor such as melanoma, head and neck, liver or kidney cancer. The CDR3 runs from the conserved cysteine through the conserved F or W. A D gene is named only where the DNA matches it firmly. The size field is filled for only some rows; it gives once, few, many or a size class.

V,D,size,length,J,CDR3,DNA
TRBV7-6,-,-,16,TRBJ2-3,CASSDFTRTSTDTQYF,TGTGCCAGCAGCGACTTCACTAGAACTAGCACAGATACGCAGTATTTT
TRBV27,-,-,15,TRBJ1-2,CASSPLPQWDYGYTF,TGTGCCAGCAGTCCCCTCCCCCAGTGGGACTATGGCTACACCTTC
TRBV6-5,-,-,13,TRBJ1-2,CASSYFQGYGYTF,TGTGCCAGCAGTTACTTCCAGGGCTATGGCTACACCTTC
TRBV6-1,-,once,13,TRBJ2-6,CASSVSGANVLTF,TGTGCCAGCAGCGTATCTGGGGCCAACGTCCTGACTTTC
TRBV7-9,TRBD2,-,16,TRBJ2-1,CASSLMGTSGRGEQFF,TGTGCCAGCAGCTTAATGGGGACTAGCGGGAGAGGTGAGCAGTTCTTC
TRBV4-1,-,-,16,TRBJ1-2,CASSQAPGTVTYGYTF,TGCGCCAGCAGCCAGGCCCCCGGGACTGTGACCTATGGCTACACCTTC
TRBV18,-,-,16,TRBJ1-4,CASSPGHAATNEKLFF,TGTGCCAGCTCACCTGGACACGCAGCAACTAATGAAAAACTGTTTTTT
TRBV5-8,-,-,14,TRBJ2-5,CASSLATVQETQYF,TGTGCCAGCAGCCTGGCAACAGTACAAGAGACCCAGTACTTC
TRBV6-5,-,once,13,TRBJ2-7,CASSPGWPYEQYF,TGTGCCAGCAGTCCGGGGTGGCCCTACGAGCAGTACTTC
TRBV21-1,-,-,14,TRBJ2-2,CASSPPGATGELFF,TGTGCCAGCAGCCCCCCAGGGGCGACCGGGGAGCTGTTTTTT
TRBV7-2,-,few,14,TRBJ1-6,CASSWGVSNSPLHF,TGTGCCAGCAGCTGGGGGGTGTCTAATTCACCCCTCCACTTT
TRBV5-4,-,-,13,TRBJ2-7,CASSLEVAREQYF,TGTGCCAGCAGCTTGGAGGTAGCGCGCGAGCAGTACTTC
TRBV5-6,-,-,16,TRBJ2-3,CASSLRVSPYSDTQYF,TGTGCCAGCAGCTTGAGAGTTTCCCCGTATAGTGATACGCAGTATTTT
TRBV29-1,-,-,13,TRBJ1-3,CSVGPSSGNTIYF,TGCAGCGTTGGTCCGAGCTCTGGAAACACCATATATTTT
TRBV28,-,few,12,TRBJ1-1,CASSWRLSEAFF,TGTGCCAGCAGTTGGCGATTAAGTGAAGCTTTCTTT
TRBV2,TRBD1,-,13,TRBJ1-1,CASRGQVNTEAFF,TGTGCCAGCAGGGGACAGGTGAACACTGAAGCTTTCTTT
TRBV18,-,-,13,TRBJ2-3,CASSPARQDTQYF,TGTGCCAGCTCACCCGCCAGGCAGGATACGCAGTATTTT
TRBV27,TRBD2,-,14,TRBJ2-3,CASSLAGVTDTQYF,TGTGCCAGCAGTTTAGCGGGGGTCACAGATACGCAGTATTTT
TRBV2,-,-,15,TRBJ2-1,CASKMERDNHNEQFF,TGTGCCAGCAAAATGGAGCGGGACAATCACAATGAGCAGTTCTTC
TRBV2,-,few,14,TRBJ2-7,CASSGGSLSYEQYF,TGTGCCAGCAGTGGTGGGAGCCTCTCCTACGAGCAGTACTTC
TRBV27,TRBD1,-,12,TRBJ1-1,CASSPQGGRAFF,TGTGCCAGCAGTCCGCAAGGGGGCAGGGCTTTCTTT
TRBV5-8,TRBD1,-,20,TRBJ1-6,CASSYAFGTAKPSYNSPLHF,TGTGCCAGCAGTTACGCCTTTGGGACAGCAAAGCCCTCCTATAATTCACCCCTCCACTTT
TRBV25-1,TRBD1,few,15,TRBJ1-4,CASSEWGTGGEKLFF,TGTGCCAGCAGTGAATGGGGCACAGGGGGCGAAAAACTGTTTTTT